Listed here is a single TCR beta chain. What it binds is unknown. TCRdb's table, derived via immunoSEQ multiplex PCR, lists solely in-frame clones and lacks some. Found here are some 150,000 clones, roughly 86% of them singletons; the top ten hold approximately 4.7%. Second-dose recipients at about 4 or about 12 weeks were treated as one pooled group. This record comes from a study of T cell responses to AZD1222 COVID-19 vaccine. Study-wide findings and caveats: Baseline serology detected seropositivity in only 5 or 6 AZD1222 recipients.

This CDR3 has 15 amino acids. V lost 4 bases to trimming and J lost 2 bases; unmatched junction nucleotides: 6. Germline CDR1 reads LGHDT; CDR2 reads YNNKEL (reference sequence). This clonotype originated in an adult who received the AZD1222 COVID-19 vaccine. The J gene is TRBJ2-7, the V gene TRBV3-1 (or the pseudogene TRBV3-2), with 9 bases aligning to TRBD2. The material sequenced was peripheral blood, taken 28 days after the second AZD1222 dose. CDR3: CASSRHERGAYEQYF. CDR3 coding DNA: TGTGCCAGCAGCCGTCACGAGCGGGGGGCCTACGAGCAGTACTTC.